This TCR beta chain was found in a study of blood T cell repertoires in COVID-19 (dated by TCRdb to 2020 to 2022). Background for the entire study: Collaborator samples came from the United States, Italy and Spain and covered acute and convalescent phases of COVID-19. The material from the prospective study consisted of cDNA or gDNA derived from T cells, B-cell-depleted T cells, or PBMCs. Subjects who had been exposed to COVID-19, were actively infected with it, or had recovered from it provided the deeply sampled blood TCRbeta repertoires that made up the dataset. The repertoires were made available in a free public database intended to serve as a resource for research on the immune response to SARS-CoV-2. The samples were drawn from two sources: the first 160 participants of the ongoing ImmuneRACE study, and fewer than 1,500 subjects contributed by 6 global collaborators. Sample metadata almost always included a de-identified subject ID, COVID-19 status, age in years and sex. Where available, HLA class I and class II types were obtained from metadata supplied by the sample provider rather than from assay-based typing.

In regard to this clone: The antigen it binds to is not known. The input lacks base qualities; no much larger clone sits a single base away.

TCRbeta CDR3 regions were amplified from genomic DNA using the immunoSEQ Assay, a bias-controlled multiplex PCR. The published analysis was carried out like this. The number of nucleated cells in each sample was estimated by amplification of reference gene primers within the assay. To quantify the absolute abundance of each unique TCRbeta CDR3 rearrangement, sequence reads were collapsed and filtered. Productive Simpson clonality was computed per sample as the square root of Simpson's diversity index over productive rearrangements. As stored in TCRdb, this immuneACCESS dataset retains in-frame rearrangements with V and J assigned. A fraction of the clones does not appear; measured against another copy, unresolved V genes explain less than half of the discrepancy, and the remainder lacks a known reason. That table is the source of V, J and clone size, and D and trimming were worked out from the DNA. The sample records about 200,000 clones, approximately 81% of which are singletons. Roughly 7.9% of the sample is held by the ten biggest clonotypes.

CDR1 is given as MDHEN and CDR2 as SYDVKM, both from the germline V gene. The CDR3 numbers 15 residues from cysteine through phenylalanine. The read is trimmed to its CDR3 DNA, 45 bases read in frame from base 1. Unmatched junction bases come to 7, with V trimmed by 6 bases and J by 1 base. The collaborating institutions used their own protocols to collect whole blood in K2EDTA tubes. Collaborator samples were shipped for TCRbeta analysis as frozen whole blood, isolated PBMCs, or DNA extracted from either sample type. Overall results and qualifications from the work: Clinical and demographic metadata were provided uncurated, with the amount varying by source and participant.

The source material was peripheral blood. The TCR sequence derives from a woman of 80 years or more with acute or convalescent COVID-19. The chain couples TRBV28 to TRBJ1-2; TRBD1 lines up with 8 middle nucleotides. The DNA sequence is TGTGCCAGCAGATCTCAGGGGGCACGTAACTATGGCTACACCTTC. It codes for CASRSQGARNYGYTF.